A single sample gave rise to the 2 T cell receptor beta chains below, sequenced in a study of T cells in Graves' hyperthyroidism and ophthalmopathy. Using RNA transcripts as the source, TCR beta CDR3 regions were amplified. With the HTBI primer set, the TCR CDR3 went through a first round of RT-PCR. One entry per CDR3 protein, called by TCRdb with MiXCR from the multiplex PCR reads. The sample consists of hundreds of thousands of distinct CDR3 sequences, 22% of them appearing once. Input material: blood. These receptors came from a man younger than 45 with Graves' ophthalmopathy.

This clonotype was detected a few times. This chain connects TRBV4-1 to TRBJ1-5; unclear D gene. CDR1 and CDR2 from the germline V gene are MGHRA and YSYEKL. With 1 base removed from V and 6 bases from J, the gap between germline ends came to 10 bases. The CDR3 totals 14 residues. This CDR3 reads CASSQGRGSQPQHF. The CDR3 DNA reads as TGCGCCAGCAGCCAAGGGCGGGGTAGTCAGCCCCAGCATTTT.

The J gene is TRBJ1-4, the V gene TRBV12-3 or TRBV12-4, with D tentatively TRBD1 (6 bases). V lost 4 bases and J lost 7, with 7 bases in between. This CDR3 contains 12 residues. CDR3 residues: CASSSDSEKLFF. CDR3 coding DNA: TGTGCCAGCAGTTCGGACAGTGAAAAACTGTTTTTT.